This TCR beta chain is drawn from a study of naive and memory T cell subsets. This clonotype was recorded at least ten times. Antigen: not known. Four PCR rounds used nested alpha and beta constant region primers plus the SP2 primer. A single record per CDR3 protein comes from TCRdb applying MiXCR to the 5' RACE reads. The top ten clones hold around 0.88% of a sample with approximately 49,000 distinct CDR3 sequences, over 3.5% of them seen once. CDR1 is MNHNY and CDR2 is SVGAGI in the germline V gene (reference sequence). The CDR3 consists of 15 residues. The V end lost 1 base, the J end lost 3 bases, and 11 bases lay between the germline ends. Points from the study as a whole: The RNA method is potentially sensitive to activation and differentiation changes.

The library had UMIs added by 3' ligation of an oligonucleotide to TCR cDNA. Unsorted total RNA, roughly 1 to 1,100 ng, was DNase treated before reverse transcription. The chain combines TRBV6-6 with TRBJ2-3, with D maybe TRBD1 (6 bases). The clonotype comes from a female donor in good health. The chain's CDR3 is CASSYLQGRTDTQYF. In DNA form, the CDR3 reads TGTGCCAGCAGTTACTTACAGGGTAGAACAGATACGCAGTATTTT.